The clone carrying this T cell receptor (beta chain) came up a few times. The target antigen is unknown. This specimen comes from a study of beta chain features in type 1 diabetes. Study outcomes and limitations: Any PCR bias toward short templates would affect both groups alike. TCRB CDR3s were moderately but significantly shorter in Type 1 diabetes patients in all four CD4+ subsets. High TCR expression in some cells could lead to their over-representation in cDNA sequencing. Within the patient group, naive, central memory and Treg TCRB repertoires appeared more similar to each other than within healthy donors.

Expressed TCRB transcripts were sequenced, since all the RNA that had been isolated was reverse transcribed. Deep immunoSEQ sequencing covered naive, central memory and regulatory T cell samples. Assay used: immunoSEQ multiplex PCR; TCRdb lists only in-frame clones, some missing. The data show 45,000 to 65,000 clones, with 52% seen just once and 2% to 3% held by the top ten. The CDR3 consists of 15 residues. The trim removed 1 base at V and 8 bases at J, leaving 3 bases unmatched. Germline-derived CDR1 and CDR2 are SGHVS and FNYEAQ. The receptor comes from a woman aged 40 to 50 with type 1 diabetes. J is TRBJ1-6 and V is TRBV7-6, with 9 bases matching TRBD1. The sample taken for sequencing was Tregs from blood. The CDR3 DNA reads TGTGCCAGCAGCTTAGTGGACAGGGGAGATTCACCCCTCCACTTT. This codes for CASSLVDRGDSPLHF.